This TCR beta chain was profiled in a study of blood T cell repertoires in COVID-19. Study at large: Nucleic acid was either cDNA or gDNA, and it came from T cells, B-cell-depleted T cells, or PBMCs.

In the original processing: Amplification of reference gene primers provided the estimated nucleated cell counts. Generated by immunoSEQ multiplex PCR, the TCRdb table keeps only in-frame clones and is missing some. V, J and clone size are taken as reported in that table, and D and trimming were inferred from the DNA itself. The repertoire holds about 130,000 clones, 86% seen once, with roughly 2.2% in the top ten. This clone appeared a single time. The length of the CDR3 is 18 residues. V lost 1 base and J 1 base, leaving 17 bases between the germline ends. Germline V lookup: CDR1 SGHVS, CDR2 FNYEAQ.

The sample comprised PBMCs or T cells enriched from blood (not recorded which). This sequence was found in a woman in her 50s who had recovered from COVID-19. The rearrangement links TRBV7-6 to TRBJ1-5; D might be TRBD1 (6 bases). In nucleotides, the CDR3 is TGTGCCAGCAGCTTAGGACCTCCTCGGGGGGCCAGCAATCAGCCCCAGCATTTT. Protein sequence: CASSLGPPRGASNQPQHF.